The 16 T cell receptor beta chains below were found in one sample sequenced in a study of shared clonotypes between healthy human individuals (dated by TCRdb to about 2020). Receptor libraries were prepared by the immunoSEQ multiplex PCR assay. The table comes from immuneACCESS by way of TCRdb, which keeps in-frame sequences with V and J called. Part of the clones is missing from these tables; in studies checked, under half for an unresolved V gene and the rest for unknown reasons. The sample records 2 million to 2.5 million clones, around 90% of which are singletons. Clones ranked in the top ten supply about 0.41% of the sample. The specimen sequenced was naive CD4+ T cells from PBMCs. Interpreted using the paper, the cell subset or site label stands for: CD45RA+ positively selected. Receptors originate from a man between 18 and 29 years old in good health. Some clones in this sample may be carry-over from other donors' samples.

This clone was seen a handful of times. The same CDR3 can be traced to other DNA sequences in this sample. The rearrangement uses TRBV2 and TRBJ2-3, with 7 bases that match TRBD2. This CDR3 is 14 amino acids long. With 3 bases clipped from V and 1 base from J, the junction kept 1 base outside the gene matches. Germline V gives CDR1 SNHLY, CDR2 FYNNEI. The CDR3 protein is CASSEGGGTDTQYF. The CDR3 coding sequence is TGTGCCAGCAGTGAGGGGGGGGGCACAGATACGCAGTATTTT.

The gene calls are TRBV5-4 and TRBJ2-5, with 10 bases aligning to TRBD1. This CDR3 comprises 15 residues. Germline loops: CDR1 SGHNT, CDR2 YYREEE (reference sequence). V trimming: 4 bases; J trimming: 2 bases; junction bases outside the gene matches: 5. CDR3 DNA: TGTGCCAGCAGCAAGGGACAGGGGAGGCAAGAGACCCAGTACTTC. It specifies CASSKGQGRQETQYF.

V is TRBV5-1 and J is TRBJ2-1; 13 bases agree with TRBD2. CDR1 and CDR2 (germline): SGHRS, YFSETQ. The CDR3 covers 18 residues. Trimming took 2 bases from V and 8 from J; bases not matched to a gene: 13. The CDR3, as DNA: TGCGCCAGCAGCTTCCCGATCTGGACTAGCGGGAGCCCCTATGAGCAGTTCTTC. It is translated as CASSFPIWTSGSPYEQFF.

CDR3 protein: CASSSEVNSPLHF. CDR3 DNA sequence: TGCGCCAGCAGCTCGGAGGTAAATTCACCCCTCCACTTT. The chain combines TRBV5-1 with TRBJ1-6; D is undetermined. This CDR3 spans 13 amino acids. V dropped 3 bases and J dropped 7 bases, with 8 bases sitting between them. Germline V CDR1 and CDR2: SGHRS, YFSETQ.

The CDR3 nucleotides are TGTGCCAGCAGCCCCCTATATCTGACAGGGGGCTTTAGCTCTGGGGCCAACGTCCTGACTTTC. The encoded protein is CASSPLYLTGGFSSGANVLTF. The chain couples TRBV14 to TRBJ2-6, with 10 nucleotides matching TRBD1. V lost 4 bases and J lost 0; bases outside the gene matches: 15. The germline V gene encodes CDR1 SGHDN and CDR2 FVKESK. This CDR3 has 21 residues. Full variable domain (outside the CDR3, taken from reference TRBV14 and TRBJ2-6): EAGVTQFPSHSVIEKGQTVTLRCDPISGHDNLYWYRRVMGKEIKFLLHFVKESKQDESGMPNNRFLAERTGGTYSTLKVQPAELEDSGVYFCASSPLYLTGGFSSGANVLTFGAGSRLTVL.

The chain couples TRBV7-3 to TRBJ2-3, with 7 nucleotides matching TRBD2. CDR1 and CDR2 (germline): SGHTA, FQGTGA. There are 15 residues in the CDR3. J gave up 2 bases and V 5 bases, and 7 bases lay outside the gene matches. The CDR3 reads CASSPLADLTDTQYF. CDR3 coding DNA: TGTGCCAGCAGCCCTCTAGCGGACCTCACAGATACGCAGTATTTT.

This chain joins TRBV4-1 and TRBJ2-7; 8 bases are a match to TRBD1. The germline V gene has CDR1 MGHRA and CDR2 YSYEKL. After removal of 4 bases from V and 6 bases from J, the junction contained 11 bases not matched to a gene. The CDR3 runs 15 residues. DNA of the CDR3: TGCGCCAGCAGCCTAGGACAGGGTGGCTCCCGCGAGCAGTACTTC. This gives the protein CASSLGQGGSREQYF.

This chain uses TRBV10-3 with TRBJ2-7; 10 bases agree with TRBD2. This CDR3 has 15 amino acids. V lost 4 bases, J lost 1 base, and 4 bases stayed unmatched. Germline V CDR1 and CDR2: ENHRY, SYGVKD. This chain's CDR3 is CAISGGLAESYEQYF. For the CDR3, the DNA is TGTGCCATCAGTGGTGGACTAGCGGAATCCTACGAGCAGTACTTC.

This chain links TRBV18 with TRBJ1-2, with 7 bases lining up with TRBD1. There are 14 residues in the CDR3. Germline V CDR1 and CDR2: KGHSH, LQKENI. V shed 2 bases, J shed 4 bases, and the junction held 4 bases outside the gene matches. CDR3 bases: TGTGCCAGCTCACCATACAGGGGAGGCTATGGCTACACCTTC. The encoded protein is CASSPYRGGYGYTF.

The CDR3 region is CASSRGRVEDLTYEQYF. The CDR3 nucleotides read TGTGCCAGCAGCAGGGGGAGGGTAGAGGATTTGACCTACGAGCAGTACTTC. The chain joins TRBV7-9 to TRBJ2-7, with D perhaps TRBD2 (7 bases). The germline V gene has CDR1 SEHNR and CDR2 FQNEAQ (reference sequence). Trimming stripped 5 bases from V and 2 bases from J, with 22 bases between. The CDR3 has 17 amino acids.

This rearrangement joins TRBV18 to TRBJ2-2; D might be TRBD1 (6 bases). The V gene's germline CDR1 is KGHSH and CDR2 LQKENI. Trimming cost V 3 bases and J 6 bases, with 20 bases left between them. This CDR3 spans 17 amino acids. The DNA for the CDR3 is TGTGCCAGCTCACCGATCCGGGAACAGGGCGACGCCGGGGAGCTGTTTTTT. Amino acids: CASSPIREQGDAGELFF.

The chain joins TRBV6-1 to TRBJ2-7, with a possible D match to TRBD2 (6 bases). CDR3 size: 15 residues. Germline lookup yields CDR1 MNHNS and CDR2 SASEGT. With 2 bases removed from V and 3 bases from J, the gap between germline ends came to 14 bases. CDR3 nucleotides: TGTGCCAGCAGTGAACAATGGCGGGGCGACTACGAGCAGTACTTC. As protein: CASSEQWRGDYEQYF.

The rearrangement uses TRBV28 and TRBJ2-7, with D perhaps matching TRBD1 (6 bases). With 7 bases removed from V and 2 bases from J, the gap between germline ends came to 21 bases. CDR3 length equals 16 residues. The germline gives CDR1 MDHEN, CDR2 SYDVKM. The DNA of the CDR3 is TGTGCCAGCAACGCCCATCAGGGGAAAAATGCCTACGAGCAGTACTTC. Protein sequence: CASNAHQGKNAYEQYF.

The chain recombines TRBV28 with TRBJ2-7, with D perhaps matching TRBD1 (5 bases). This CDR3 has 13 residues. The V end lost 5 bases, the J end lost 0 bases, and 8 bases lay between the germline ends. CDR1 is MDHEN and CDR2 is SYDVKM in the germline V gene. In DNA form, the CDR3 reads TGTGCCAGCAGTAGACAGTTCTCCTACGAGCAGTACTTC. Translated: CASSRQFSYEQYF.

The CDR3 region has the DNA TGTGCCACCAGCAGGAGGCAGACAGAGAGAAACATTCAGTACTTC. Protein sequence: CATSRRQTERNIQYF. This chain links TRBV15 with TRBJ2-4, with D perhaps TRBD1 (5 bases). V was trimmed by 3 bases and J by 6 bases, leaving 15 bases between them. CDR1 and CDR2 from the germline V gene are LNHNV and YYDKDF (reference sequence). The CDR3 consists of 15 residues.

J is TRBJ2-1 and V is TRBV9, with 11 nucleotides matching TRBD2. CDR3 length equals 17 residues. The germline gives CDR1 SGDLS, CDR2 YYNGEE. Unmatched junction bases numbered 7, after V lost 2 bases and J lost 3 bases. The chain's CDR3 is CASSVMGTSGGYNEQFF. DNA of the CDR3: TGTGCCAGCAGCGTTATGGGTACTAGCGGGGGCTACAATGAGCAGTTCTTC.